This T cell receptor beta chain was identified in a study of OX40 agonist ivuxolimab in advanced cancers. Background for the entire study: Ivuxolimab was an agonistic, fully human IgG2 monoclonal antibody directed against OX40 (CD134), a costimulatory receptor. Intravenous ivuxolimab was administered to patients every 2 weeks at six dose levels: 0.01, 0.1, 0.3, 1.5, 3 and 10 mg/kg. Of the approximately 50 dose-escalation patients, hepatocellular carcinoma was present in approximately 20, melanoma in approximately 15, renal cell carcinoma in 9 and head and neck cancer in 9. A male proportion of 70% to 90% and a mean age of roughly 58 years, ranging from roughly 23 to 85, were recorded for the dose-escalation cohort. Patients were allowed to have had prior anti-PD-1, anti-PD-L1 or anti-CTLA-4 therapy, and 30% to 40% of the dose-escalation patients had previously received checkpoint inhibitors. Three dose-escalation patients achieved partial responses, one with hepatocellular carcinoma and two with cutaneous melanoma. Peripheral TCRbeta sequencing was intended to test whether TCR sequence diversity was altered and clonal T-cell expansion was caused by ivuxolimab. The paper covers the monotherapy dose-escalation part of the phase I ivuxolimab trial, which included N of about 50 patients. Study-wide conclusions, independent of this receptor: At doses of 0.1 to 3.0 mg/kg, clonal expansion of both CD4+ and CD8+ T cells in blood was seen between baseline and week 6. The antigen specificity of the peripheral T cells that underwent clonal expansion was not determined. Partial responders in the 0.1-3.0 mg/kg groups had among the lowest normalized peripheral clonal expansion, especially among CD8+ T cells. After ivuxolimab, CD8+ T cells had more expanded clones than CD4+ T cells on average. Low levels of normalized T-cell clonal expansion were also seen in some patients who did not respond.

As regards this clone: The clone's antigen remains unknown. No base-level quality is on record; no much larger clone is a single base apart.

The trial excluded patients who had a history of autoimmune disease or who were on systemic immunosuppression. Peripheral blood for TCR sequencing was collected from all dose cohorts at baseline, on cycle 4 day 1, and on cycle 7 day 1. The samples were drawn from a first-in-human, open-label, multicenter phase I dose-escalation trial of ivuxolimab. Adults with locally advanced or metastatic melanoma, renal cell, hepatocellular, or head and neck squamous cell carcinoma were enrolled in the trial. CD4+ and CD8+ T cells were sorted separately from peripheral blood before TCR sequencing. The V end loses 11 bases and the J end loses 3 bases, and a stretch of 13 bases separates them. The CDR3 sequence holds 12 residues, the cysteine and phenylalanine included. Only the CDR3 DNA stays, 36 bases, in frame from base 1. Taken from the germline V gene, the CDR1 and CDR2 loops are MNHNS and SASEGT. Genomic DNA was extracted from sorted cells for sequencing of the TCRbeta CDR3 region. The immunoSEQ Assay was used to sequence the TCRbeta CDR3 regions. TCRdb obtained this table from immuneACCESS and retained in-frame rearrangements with V and J assigned. These tables miss some clones; where compared with another copy, unresolved V genes account for less than half of the shortfall, and the remainder is unexplained. This sample gives about 99,000 clones in total; roughly 95% of them show up just once. The top ten clonotypes cover 2% of the sample.

Sequencing was performed on CD4+ or CD8+ T cells sorted from blood, taken in a trial of the OX40 agonist ivuxolimab. This receptor was obtained from an adult with an advanced solid tumor such as melanoma, head and neck, liver or kidney cancer. The chain is encoded by TRBV6-1 joined to TRBJ1-1; the D gene is perhaps TRBD1, on 5 matching bases. The nucleotides are TGTGCCCACGGAGGGGAGGACACTGAAGCTTTCTTT. Translated, this is CAHGGEDTEAFF.